The 18 T cell receptor beta chains below were found in one sample sequenced in a study of cytomegalovirus exposure and HLA in healthy donors. The PCR ran on 60 Vbeta and 13 Jbeta primers. Here immunoSEQ multiplex PCR was the method, and the copy in TCRdb shows in-frame clones only, minus some. The sample holds more than 100,000 clones, 76% seen once. Source material: PBMCs. All receptors derive from a woman aged 18-30 years in good health and CMV-seropositive.

The V call is TRBV5-1, the J call TRBJ1-1; D is ambiguous. The germline gives CDR1 SGHRS, CDR2 YFSETQ. V was cut by 2 bases and J by 3 bases, with 11 bases left in between. The CDR3 spans 14 residues. CDR3 region: CASSFGLSDTEAFF. The CDR3 DNA reads as TGCGCCAGCAGCTTCGGGTTGTCGGACACTGAAGCTTTCTTT. The full variable domain, rest sourced from reference TRBV5-1 and TRBJ1-1, is KAGVTQTPRYLIKTRGQQVTLSCSPISGHRSVSWYQQTPGQGLQFLFEYFSETQRNKGNFPGRFSGRQFSNSRSEMNVSTLELGDSALYLCASSFGLSDTEAFFGQGTRLTVV.

The V call is TRBV7-8, the J call TRBJ2-7, with 8 bases identical to TRBD2. Germline V gives CDR1 SGHVS, CDR2 FQNEAQ. V lost 5 bases, J lost 3 bases, and 12 bases stayed unmatched. This CDR3 has 16 amino acids. CDR3 DNA: TGTGCCAGCAGCCAGTGGGGCGGGAGGACCTACTACGAGCAGTACTTC. Its translation: CASSQWGGRTYYEQYF. The whole variable domain, filled in from reference TRBV7-8 and TRBJ2-7, reads GAGVSQSPRYKVAKRGQDVALRCDPISGHVSLFWYQQALGQGPEFLTYFQNEAQLDKSGLPSDRFFAERPEGSVSTLKIQRTQQEDSAVYLCASSQWGGRTYYEQYFGPGTRLTVT.

CDR3 in amino acids: CASSQQTSNNYGYTF. As DNA, the CDR3 is TGTGCCAGCTCACAACAGACAAGTAATAACTATGGCTACACCTTC. J is TRBJ1-2 and V is TRBV18; D gene ambiguous. The V end was cut by 4 bases, the J end by 1 base, with 13 bases between. This CDR3 has 15 amino acids. Germline CDR1 is KGHSH and CDR2 is LQKENI. Full variable domain (rest looked up from reference TRBV18 and TRBJ1-2): NAGVMQNPRHLVRRRGQEARLRCSPMKGHSHVYWYRQLPEEGLKFMVYLQKENIIDESGMPKERFSAEFPKEGPSILRIQQVVRGDSAAYFCASSQQTSNNYGYTFGSGTRLTVV.

This chain joins TRBV28 and TRBJ2-7; possibly TRBD1 for D (5 bases). The germline V gene has CDR1 MDHEN and CDR2 SYDVKM. The CDR3 covers 16 residues. V lost 2 bases and J 7 bases, leaving 21 bases between the germline ends. The CDR3 region is CASSLTWAIGAREQYF. The CDR3 nucleotides are TGTGCCAGCAGTTTAACCTGGGCCATAGGGGCAAGGGAGCAGTACTTC.

The chain recombines TRBV30 with TRBJ2-1, with D possibly TRBD2 on 6 matching bases. Germline lookup yields CDR1 GTSNPN and CDR2 SVGIG (reference sequence). This CDR3 is built from 14 residues. Trimming shortened V by 8 bases and J by 3 bases, and 17 bases separated the two germline ends. The CDR3 here is CATRPSDSYNEQFF. DNA for the CDR3: TGTGCCACACGTCCTAGCGATAGCTACAATGAGCAGTTCTTC.

The rearrangement links TRBV27 to TRBJ1-5, with no clear D. Germline assignment: CDR1 MNHEY and CDR2 SMNVEV (reference sequence). The CDR3 is 14 amino acids. V was shortened by 5 bases and J by 4 bases, with 12 bases between the two germline ends. The CDR3 DNA reads TGTGCCAGCAGTCGAGAGAGGTGGAATCAGCCCCAGCATTTT. Amino acids: CASSRERWNQPQHF.

This chain joins TRBV14 and TRBJ2-1, with TRBD1 matching 7 bases. The germline V gene encodes CDR1 SGHDN and CDR2 FVKESK. This CDR3 contains 13 residues. Germline trimming cut 4 bases from V and 6 bases from J; bases unmatched to any gene: 3. As DNA, the CDR3 is TGTGCCAGCAGCCCATACAGGGGCAATGAGCAGTTCTTC. Encoded protein: CASSPYRGNEQFF.

In this sample, this clone turned up a few times. The chain links TRBV4-1 to TRBJ1-2; 7 bases agree with TRBD1. V lost 5 bases to trimming and J lost 6 bases; unmatched junction nucleotides: 15. The CDR3 contains 16 residues. Germline V gives CDR1 MGHRA, CDR2 YSYEKL. The DNA of the CDR3 is TGCGCCAGCAGCTCGACTCGGGACAGACTTTTAAATGGCTACACCTTC. Translated, it gives CASSSTRDRLLNGYTF.

The genes are TRBV5-4 and TRBJ2-1, with D tentatively TRBD1 (5 bases). CDR3 length: 16 amino acids. The germline V gene has CDR1 SGHNT and CDR2 YYREEE (reference sequence). The ends were cut back, 4 bases at V and 1 base at J, with 15 bases in the middle. CDR3 protein: CASSASGHPSYNEQFF. CDR3 bases: TGTGCCAGCAGCGCCTCAGGACACCCTTCCTACAATGAGCAGTTCTTC.

V and J are TRBV5-6 and TRBJ1-2, with D unresolved. V was shortened by 1 base and J by 0 bases, with 4 bases between the two germline ends. This CDR3 is built from 13 residues. Germline V gene sequence: CDR1 SGHDT, CDR2 YYEEEE. The CDR3 here is CASSLQSNYGYTF. The CDR3 DNA follows: TGTGCCAGCAGCTTGCAATCTAACTATGGCTACACCTTC.

This clone has a single count. CDR3 coding DNA: TGTGCCAGCAGCGAATTGAAGGGGACTGTCGGCCAGCCCCAGCATTTT. This sequence encodes CASSELKGTVGQPQHF. The chain combines TRBV11-2 with TRBJ1-5, with a weak D call TRBD1 (5 bases). The CDR3 runs 16 residues. Trimming shortened V by 5 bases and J by 7 bases, and 21 bases separated the two germline ends. CDR1 and CDR2 from the germline V gene are SGHAT and FQNNGV.

V and J are TRBV9 and TRBJ2-5; D possibly corresponds to TRBD1 (5 bases). Looked up from germline, CDR1 is SGDLS and CDR2 is YYNGEE. V was clipped by 1 base and J by 4 bases, with 14 bases between them. The CDR3 contains 15 residues. The CDR3 DNA is TGTGCCAGCAGCGTATCCGGACAACATTTAGAGACCCAGTACTTC. Encoded protein: CASSVSGQHLETQYF.

This chain links TRBV5-1 with TRBJ1-1, with a tentative D call TRBD1 (6 bases). The germline V and J ends were trimmed by 2 bases and 7 bases, with 18 bases remaining between them. The CDR3 has 15 amino acids. From germline, CDR1 is SGHRS and CDR2 YFSETQ. Here the CDR3 reads CASSLRGAGEGEAFF. CDR3 in DNA: TGCGCCAGCAGCTTACGGGGGGCGGGTGAAGGTGAAGCTTTCTTT.

This clone has a single count. This chain joins TRBV5-6 and TRBJ2-6; D is undetermined. V lost 2 bases and J 2 bases, leaving 11 bases between the germline ends. This CDR3 is 16 amino acids long. Germline loops: CDR1 SGHDT, CDR2 YYEEEE. The DNA for the CDR3 is TGTGCCAGCAGCTTCGGTCATAGTACTGGGGCCAACGTCCTGACTTTC. The encoded protein is CASSFGHSTGANVLTF.

This sequence joins TRBV7-3 and TRBJ1-1; 7 positions match TRBD1. The CDR3 consists of 13 residues. Looked up from germline, CDR1 is SGHTA and CDR2 is FQGTGA. The junction had 2 bases not matched to a gene; V was cut back by 3 bases and J by 4 bases. CDR3 residues: CASSLTGTTEAFF. The CDR3 region has the DNA TGTGCCAGCAGCTTGACAGGGACCACTGAAGCTTTCTTT.

The chain recombines TRBV28 with TRBJ2-5, with 8 bases aligning to TRBD2. Trimming at V came to 4 bases and at J to 5 bases, leaving 15 bases not matched to a gene. The CDR3 has 17 amino acids. Germline V gene data show CDR1 as MDHEN and CDR2 as SYDVKM. The CDR3 loop reads CASSSRNPLAGGETQYF. The CDR3 DNA is TGTGCCAGCAGTTCCCGAAATCCCCTAGCGGGTGGGGAGACCCAGTACTTC.

The CDR3 coding sequence is TGCGCCAGCAGCCAGCAGGGGTTGTTTATCTACGAGCAGTACTTC. Amino acids: CASSQQGLFIYEQYF. This chain uses TRBV4-1 with TRBJ2-7; D is possibly TRBD1 (6 bases). Germline assignment: CDR1 MGHRA and CDR2 YSYEKL. The ends were cut back, 3 bases at V and 3 bases at J, with 15 bases in the middle. The CDR3 length is 15 residues.

The CDR3 region has the DNA TGTGCCAGCTCACCACTATCGGGGACTAGCGGACACGAGCAGTACTTC. Translation gives CASSPLSGTSGHEQYF. The V gene is TRBV18, the J gene TRBJ2-7; 11 bases map to TRBD2. This CDR3 comprises 16 residues. V was pared by 1 base and J by 5 bases, with 7 bases of the junction left unmatched. Germline V CDR1 and CDR2: KGHSH, LQKENI.